This entry lists 11 T cell receptor beta chains sequenced from one sample in a study of early T cells in non-severe SARS-CoV-2 infection. TCRdb fed the 5' RACE reads into MiXCR, producing one record per CDR3 protein. Among about 31,000 distinct CDR3 sequences, about 6.1% were seen once, and the ten largest hold less than 6.5%. Material for sequencing was whole blood. The receptors were sampled from an adult who was a healthcare worker with PCR-confirmed SARS-CoV-2 infection or an uninfected control (not recorded which).

This clonotype was observed at least ten times. The CDR3 DNA reads TGTGCCAGCAGCTTAGATCAAAATACGCAGTATTTT. It specifies CASSLDQNTQYF. V is TRBV7-9 and J is TRBJ2-3, with D uncertain. CDR3 length: 12 residues. V was shortened by 1 base and J by 7 bases, with 6 bases between the two germline ends. The germline CDR1 and CDR2 sequences are SEHNR and FQNEAQ (reference sequence).

This clonotype was recorded many times. This chain links TRBV20-1 with TRBJ2-7; 9 nucleotides match TRBD2. The length of the CDR3 is 14 residues. The germline V gene encodes CDR1 DFQATT and CDR2 SNEGSKA (reference sequence). V shed 3 bases, J shed 2 bases, and the junction held 5 bases outside the gene matches. The CDR3 is CSASLLAGPYEQYF. The CDR3 DNA is TGCAGTGCTAGTTTGCTAGCGGGGCCCTACGAGCAGTACTTC.

This chain connects TRBV10-3 to TRBJ2-3, with a tentative D call TRBD2 (7 bases). CDR1 and CDR2 (germline): ENHRY, SYGVKD. The CDR3 consists of 14 residues. V shed 10 bases and J shed 4 bases, with 18 bases lying between them. CDR3 in DNA: TGTGCCACCCGTACGAGGGGGGGTCCAGATACGCAGTATTTT. This translates into CATRTRGGPDTQYF.

This clonotype was counted ten times or more. This chain joins TRBV28 and TRBJ2-6, with a weak D call TRBD1 (6 bases). Looked up from germline, CDR1 is MDHEN and CDR2 is SYDVKM. The CDR3 runs to 15 residues. V lost 2 bases and J lost 2, with 7 bases in between. The CDR3 DNA reads as TGTGCCAGCAGTTTAGGGGGCGCTGGGGCCAACGTCCTGACTTTC. Translation: CASSLGGAGANVLTF.

This clonotype was observed many times. The V and J genes are TRBV30 and TRBJ1-5; D is undetermined. Germline V gives CDR1 GTSNPN, CDR2 SVGIG (reference sequence). V lost 4 bases, J lost 0 bases, and 7 bases lay in between. The CDR3 has 13 residues. For the CDR3, the DNA is TGTGCCTGGAACGGGGATAGCAATCAGCCCCAGCATTTT. Its translation is CAWNGDSNQPQHF. Complete variable domain (other parts from reference TRBV30 and TRBJ1-5): SQTIHQWPATLVQPVGSPLSLECTVEGTSNPNLYWYRQAAGRGLQLLFYSVGIGQISSEVPQNLSASRPQDRQFILSSKKLLLSDSGFYLCAWNGDSNQPQHFGDGTRLSIL.

At least ten counts were recorded for this clonotype. The CDR3 loop is CASRWGAKETQYF. In DNA form, the CDR3 reads TGTGCCAGCCGGTGGGGGGCCAAGGAGACCCAGTACTTC. This chain joins TRBV6-5 and TRBJ2-5; the D call may be TRBD1 or TRBD2 (6 bases each). The length of the CDR3 is 13 residues. V dropped 8 bases and J dropped 5 bases, with 15 bases sitting between them. Germline CDR1 and CDR2: MNHEY and SVGAGI.

The DNA for the CDR3 is TGCAGCGTTTGGCAGGGGCAATACACCGGGGAGCTGTTTTTT. Translation: CSVWQGQYTGELFF. The chain carries TRBV29-1 and TRBJ2-2; the D gene is possibly TRBD1 (6 bases). The CDR3 has 14 amino acids. The germline V and J ends were trimmed by 5 bases and 3 bases, with 13 bases remaining between them. Germline CDR1 and CDR2: SQVTM and ANQGSEA.

This rearrangement joins TRBV2 to TRBJ2-1; 12 bases line up with TRBD2. Germline V CDR1 and CDR2: SNHLY, FYNNEI. The CDR3 spans 14 residues. Trimming at V came to 7 bases and at J to 6 bases, leaving 4 bases not matched to a gene. The CDR3 DNA follows: TGTGCCAGCATTTTACTAGCGGGGGGCAATGAGCAGTTCTTC. It codes for CASILLAGGNEQFF.

This clonotype occurred many times. J is TRBJ2-1 and V is TRBV18; 12 bases match TRBD2. CDR1 KGHSH and CDR2 LQKENI come from the germline V gene. J was trimmed by 0 bases and V by 3 bases; bases with no gene match: 0. CDR3 length: 16 amino acids. The CDR3 is CASSPTSGSSYNEQFF. CDR3 coding DNA: TGTGCCAGCTCACCGACTAGCGGGAGCTCCTACAATGAGCAGTTCTTC.

In this sample, this clonotype turned up a few times. CDR3 protein: CASSLGHEQYF. CDR3 nucleotides: TGTGCCAGCAGCTTAGGCCACGAGCAGTACTTC. The gene calls are TRBV11-2 and TRBJ2-7; D gene unclear. The CDR3 extends over 11 amino acids. The germline CDR1 and CDR2 sequences are SGHAT and FQNNGV. V was clipped by 1 base and J by 5 bases, with 3 bases between them. The entire variable domain, with the rest obtained from reference TRBV11-2 and TRBJ2-7, is as follows: EAGVAQSPRYKIIEKRQSVAFWCNPISGHATLYWYQQILGQGPKLLIQFQNNGVVDDSQLPKDRFSAERLKGVDSTLKIQPAKLEDSAVYLCASSLGHEQYFGPGTRLTVT.

There are a few counts of this clonotype. The chain joins TRBV20-1 to TRBJ2-7; D is unresolved. Deletions cut 6 bases from V and 3 bases from J, with 12 bases between. Germline values: CDR1 DFQATT, CDR2 SNEGSKA (reference sequence). The CDR3 contains 12 residues. The CDR3 sequence is CSAGGRIYEQYF. DNA of the CDR3: TGCAGTGCGGGTGGCAGGATCTACGAGCAGTACTTC.